These T cell receptor beta chains were read from a single sample in a study of vaccination and CD4 T cells after COVID-19. A single record per CDR3 protein comes from TCRdb applying MiXCR to the PCR reads. This table holds roughly 15,000 distinct CDR3 sequences, over 60% found once. Their target antigens are unknown. Material for sequencing was CD4+ T cells from blood, cultured in vitro. These TCRs come from a human donor who had recovered from COVID-19. CDR3s include the opening cysteine and the closing phenylalanine or tryptophan. Fields, in order: J gene, V gene, D gene, clone size, CDR3 protein, CDR3 DNA. D genes are given only for firm matches. Clone size is stated in some rows and not others, as once, few, many or a class when expanded.

TRBJ1-6 TRBV2 TRBD1 few CASSEMIGGTYNSPLHF TGTGCCAGCAGTGAAATGATAGGGGGCACCTATAATTCACCCCTCCACTTT
TRBJ2-5 TRBV20-1 NA once CSAHSGGQETQYF TGCAGTGCCCATAGCGGAGGACAAGAGACCCAGTACTTC
TRBJ2-5 TRBV6-2/TRBV6-3 NA NA CASSWDQETQYF TGTGCCAGCAGTTGGGATCAAGAGACCCAGTACTTC
TRBJ1-4 TRBV20-1 TRBD1 NA CSARDTGQSNEKLFF TGCAGTGCTAGGGACACGGGACAGTCTAATGAAAAACTGTTTTTT
TRBJ1-5 TRBV5-1 TRBD1 few CASSSGQGAGQPQHF TGCGCCAGCAGCTCGGGACAGGGGGCAGGACAGCCCCAGCATTTT
TRBJ1-5 TRBV2 TRBD1 few CASSPGTGGQPQHF TGTGCCAGCAGCCCCGGGACAGGGGGTCAGCCCCAGCATTTT
TRBJ2-3 TRBV10-2 NA NA CASSTGTITDTQYF TGCGCCAGCAGTACAGGGACTATCACAGATACGCAGTATTTT
TRBJ1-2 TRBV11-3 NA NA CASSLGGLGYTF TGTGCCAGCAGCTTGGGGGGGCTAGGCTACACCTTC
TRBJ1-2 TRBV6-5 NA NA CASSFGGRYTF TGTGCCAGCAGTTTCGGAGGACGCTACACCTTC
TRBJ1-5 TRBV6-7 TRBD1 once CASSYTGQGMGIQPQHF TGTGCCAGCAGTTACACAGGACAGGGCATGGGGATTCAGCCCCAGCATTTT
TRBJ1-2 TRBV6-1 NA once CASSEVGDNYTF TGTGCCAGCAGTGAAGTTGGGGATAACTACACCTTC
TRBJ2-7 TRBV28 TRBD1 NA CASSPLGTGGYEQYF TGTGCCAGCAGTCCACTAGGGACAGGGGGTTACGAGCAGTACTTC
TRBJ1-2 TRBV20-1 NA few CSARDGRIGGYTF TGCAGTGCTAGAGATGGACGAATAGGAGGCTACACCTTC
TRBJ1-5 TRBV7-2 NA NA CASSLGPDQPQHF TGTGCCAGCAGCTTAGGTCCAGATCAGCCCCAGCATTTT
TRBJ1-6 TRBV12-3/TRBV12-4 NA few CASNLYGGNSPLHF TGTGCCAGCAACCTTTACGGGGGGAATTCACCCCTCCACTTT
TRBJ1-3 TRBV7-6 NA few CASSLAFGDSGNTIYF TGTGCCAGCAGCTTAGCGTTCGGAGACTCTGGAAACACCATATATTTT
TRBJ2-1 TRBV2 NA once CASSVLASSYNEQFF TGTGCCAGCAGTGTTCTAGCGAGCTCCTACAATGAGCAGTTCTTC
TRBJ1-6 TRBV15 NA few CATSRDRGDRGPPLHF TGTGCCACCAGCAGGGATAGGGGAGACCGAGGGCCACCCCTCCACTTT
TRBJ2-1 TRBV6-2/TRBV6-3 TRBD2 NA CASSYSRSRIAGVGEQFF TGTGCCAGCAGTTACTCGAGGTCTAGAATAGCGGGAGTCGGTGAGCAGTTCTTC
TRBJ2-3 TRBV7-7 TRBD2 large CASSLGLAGTDTQYF TGTGCTAGCAGCTTAGGCCTAGCGGGCACAGATACGCAGTATTTT
TRBJ2-1 TRBV7-3 TRBD1 medium-sized CASSLGWDRGNEQFF TGTGCCAGCAGCTTGGGTTGGGACAGGGGCAATGAGCAGTTCTTC
TRBJ2-6 TRBV27 NA few CASSSRAGANVLTF TGTGCCAGCAGTAGCAGGGCTGGGGCCAACGTCCTGACTTTC
TRBJ1-2 TRBV4-2 NA NA CASSQGNYGYTF TGTGCCAGCAGCCAGGGTAACTATGGCTACACCTTC
TRBJ1-5 TRBV5-1 TRBD1 NA CASSLRGGDQPQHF TGCGCCAGCAGCTTAAGAGGGGGCGATCAGCCCCAGCATTTT
TRBJ2-3 TRBV20-1 NA NA CSVRRGTDTQYF TGCAGTGTCCGGCGTGGCACAGATACGCAGTATTTT
TRBJ1-5 TRBV12-3/TRBV12-4 NA NA CASARTGNQPQHF TGTGCCAGCGCCCGGACGGGCAATCAGCCCCAGCATTTT
TRBJ2-5 TRBV19 NA NA CASSIGRGGQETQYF TGTGCCAGTAGTATTGGCAGGGGAGGCCAAGAGACCCAGTACTTC
TRBJ1-1 TRBV7-3 TRBD1 few CASTPGQAYTEAFF TGTGCCAGCACCCCCGGACAGGCCTACACTGAAGCTTTCTTT
TRBJ2-5 TRBV15 TRBD2 NA CATSRGGGERVRARETQYF TGTGCCACCAGCAGAGGGGGGGGGGAAAGGGTGAGGGCCCGAGAGACCCAGTACTTC
TRBJ2-5 TRBV19 TRBD1 NA CASSGQGETQYF TGTGCCAGTAGTGGACAGGGAGAGACCCAGTACTTC
TRBJ1-3 TRBV20-1 TRBD1 NA CSVPTGGEDTIYF TGCAGTGTTCCGACAGGGGGAGAGGACACCATATATTTT
TRBJ1-2 TRBV2 NA NA CASSEVVSPYGYTF TGTGCCAGCAGTGAAGTTGTGAGTCCCTATGGCTACACCTTC
TRBJ1-5 TRBV27 NA NA CASSREGYSQPQHF TGTGCCAGCAGTAGAGAAGGGTACAGTCAGCCCCAGCATTTT
TRBJ1-3 TRBV20-1 NA NA CSAGSPGSGNTIYF TGCAGTGCTGGGTCCCCCGGCTCTGGAAACACCATATATTTT
TRBJ2-3 TRBV4-2 NA NA CASSRVAEDSDTQYF TGTGCCAGCAGCCGAGTAGCGGAAGATTCAGATACGCAGTATTTT
TRBJ2-5 TRBV11-1 TRBD1 NA CASSFRDRGLQETQYF TGTGCCAGCAGCTTCCGGGACAGGGGACTCCAAGAGACCCAGTACTTC
TRBJ1-2 TRBV20-1 NA NA CSATEGGNYGYTF TGCAGTGCAACTGAGGGGGGTAACTATGGCTACACCTTC
TRBJ1-2 TRBV29-1 TRBD1 once CSVFEDRGKGYTF TGCAGCGTTTTTGAGGACAGGGGTAAAGGCTACACCTTC
TRBJ1-1 TRBV28 TRBD1 NA CASSLAGQGRHMNTEAFF TGTGCCAGCAGTTTGGCCGGACAGGGCCGACATATGAACACTGAAGCTTTCTTT
TRBJ2-3 TRBV7-9 TRBD1 medium-sized CASSPQGEEDTQYF TGTGCCAGCAGCCCACAGGGGGAAGAGGATACGCAGTATTTT
TRBJ1-1 TRBV24-1 NA NA CATSDAGTSNTEAFF TGTGCCACCAGTGACGCCGGGACGTCGAACACTGAAGCTTTCTTT
TRBJ1-2 TRBV6-5 TRBD1 NA CASSYSQGLGYGYTF TGTGCCAGCAGTTACTCACAGGGGTTGGGCTATGGCTACACCTTC
TRBJ1-6 TRBV10-3 TRBD1 few CAISETGQGSQPLHF TGTGCCATCAGTGAGACCGGACAGGGCTCTCAACCCCTCCACTTT
TRBJ2-7 TRBV20-1 TRBD2 NA CSARGLAGSSYEQYF TGCAGTGCTAGAGGACTAGCGGGTAGCTCCTACGAGCAGTACTTC
TRBJ1-1 TRBV10-3 TRBD1 NA CAISESIGGQSNTEAFF TGTGCCATCAGTGAGTCGATAGGGGGACAGTCGAACACTGAAGCTTTCTTT
TRBJ1-5 TRBV24-1 TRBD1 NA CATKGQPNQPQHF TGTGCCACAAAGGGACAGCCTAATCAGCCCCAGCATTTT
TRBJ1-5 TRBV12-3/TRBV12-4 NA NA CASSLAAEGPQHF TGTGCCAGCAGTTTAGCGGCAGAGGGGCCCCAGCATTTT
TRBJ2-7 TRBV6-2/TRBV6-3 NA NA CASSDINEQYF TGTGCCAGCAGTGATATAAACGAGCAGTACTTC
TRBJ2-7 TRBV28 NA NA CASSPGASGINSPYEQYF TGTGCCAGCAGTCCGGGGGCTAGCGGCATAAACTCCCCATACGAGCAGTACTTC
TRBJ2-1 TRBV20-1 NA NA CSAIGQGRDEQFF TGCAGTGCTATCGGCCAGGGTCGCGATGAGCAGTTCTTC
TRBJ1-1 TRBV6-5 NA NA CASSYSSGAETEAFF TGTGCCAGCAGTTATTCGTCAGGGGCAGAGACTGAAGCTTTCTTT
TRBJ2-5 TRBV6-1 TRBD2 NA CASSRLAGAWETQYF TGTGCCAGCAGCCGACTAGCGGGAGCCTGGGAGACCCAGTACTTC
TRBJ2-3 TRBV20-1 NA once CSARDVRVRTDTQYF TGCAGTGCTAGAGATGTCCGGGTCAGGACAGATACGCAGTATTTT
TRBJ1-5 TRBV10-3 TRBD1 few CAISPDRENNQPQHF TGTGCCATCAGTCCGGACAGGGAGAACAATCAGCCCCAGCATTTT
TRBJ1-6 TRBV27 NA NA CASSLLVGDSPLHF TGTGCCAGCAGTCTTCTGGTAGGGGATTCACCCCTCCACTTT
TRBJ1-2 TRBV3-1 NA NA CASSPLSISYGYTF TGTGCCAGCAGCCCCCTCTCGATCAGCTATGGCTACACCTTC
TRBJ2-3 TRBV20-1 TRBD2 NA CSAMKPGLAVTDTQYF TGCAGTGCCATGAAACCGGGACTAGCGGTCACAGATACGCAGTATTTT